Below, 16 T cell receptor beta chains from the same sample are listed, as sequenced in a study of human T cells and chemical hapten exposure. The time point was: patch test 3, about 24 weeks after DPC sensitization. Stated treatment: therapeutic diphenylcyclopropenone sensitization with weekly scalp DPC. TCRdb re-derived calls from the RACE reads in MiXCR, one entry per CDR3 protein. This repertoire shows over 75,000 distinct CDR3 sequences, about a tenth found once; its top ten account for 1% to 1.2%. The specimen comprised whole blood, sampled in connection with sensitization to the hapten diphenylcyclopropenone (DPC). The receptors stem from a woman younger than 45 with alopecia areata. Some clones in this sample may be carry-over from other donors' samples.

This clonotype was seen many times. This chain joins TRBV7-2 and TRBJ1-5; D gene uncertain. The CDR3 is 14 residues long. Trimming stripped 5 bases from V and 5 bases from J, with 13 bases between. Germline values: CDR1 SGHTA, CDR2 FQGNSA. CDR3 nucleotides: TGTGCCAGCAGCCCGGTCGGAAGTTATCAGCCCCAGCATTTT. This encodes CASSPVGSYQPQHF.

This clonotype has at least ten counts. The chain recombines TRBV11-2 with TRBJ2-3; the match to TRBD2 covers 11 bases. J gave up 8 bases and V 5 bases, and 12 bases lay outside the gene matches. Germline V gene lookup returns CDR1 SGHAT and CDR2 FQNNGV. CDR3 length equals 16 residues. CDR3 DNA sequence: TGTGCCAGCAGCCGACAACTAGCGGGAGAAGGGGGTACGCAGTATTTT. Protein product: CASSRQLAGEGGTQYF. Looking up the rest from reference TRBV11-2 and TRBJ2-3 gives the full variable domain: EAGVAQSPRYKIIEKRQSVAFWCNPISGHATLYWYQQILGQGPKLLIQFQNNGVVDDSQLPKDRFSAERLKGVDSTLKIQPAKLEDSAVYLCASSRQLAGEGGTQYFGPGTRLTVL.

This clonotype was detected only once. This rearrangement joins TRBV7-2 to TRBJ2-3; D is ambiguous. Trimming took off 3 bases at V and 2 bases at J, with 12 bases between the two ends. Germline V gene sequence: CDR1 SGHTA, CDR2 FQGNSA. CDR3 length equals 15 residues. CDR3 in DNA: TGTGCCAGCAGCTTGGAGCGTTTCTCCACAGATACGCAGTATTTT. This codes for CASSLERFSTDTQYF.

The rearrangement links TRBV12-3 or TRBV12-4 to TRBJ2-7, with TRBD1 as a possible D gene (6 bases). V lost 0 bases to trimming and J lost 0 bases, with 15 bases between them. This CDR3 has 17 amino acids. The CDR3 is CASSLASGTPSSYEQYF. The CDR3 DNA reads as TGTGCCAGCAGTTTAGCGTCCGGGACACCGAGCTCCTACGAGCAGTACTTC.

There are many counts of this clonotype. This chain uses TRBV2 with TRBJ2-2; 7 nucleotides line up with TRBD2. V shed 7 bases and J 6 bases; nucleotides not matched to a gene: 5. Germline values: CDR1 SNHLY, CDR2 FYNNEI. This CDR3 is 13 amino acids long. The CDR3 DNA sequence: TGTGCCAGCAATCCTAGCGGATCCGGGGAGCTGTTTTTT. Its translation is CASNPSGSGELFF.

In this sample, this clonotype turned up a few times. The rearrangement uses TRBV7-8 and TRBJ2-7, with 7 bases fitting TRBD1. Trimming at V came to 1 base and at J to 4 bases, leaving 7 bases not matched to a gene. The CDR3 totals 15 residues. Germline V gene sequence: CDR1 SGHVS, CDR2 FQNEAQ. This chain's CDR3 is CASSLEGRGSYEQYF. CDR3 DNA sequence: TGTGCCAGCAGCTTAGAAGGCAGGGGGTCATACGAGCAGTACTTC.

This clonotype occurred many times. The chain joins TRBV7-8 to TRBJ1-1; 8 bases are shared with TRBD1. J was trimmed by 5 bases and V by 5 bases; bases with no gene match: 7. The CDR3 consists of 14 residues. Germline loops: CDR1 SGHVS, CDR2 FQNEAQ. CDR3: CASSLTGGGTEAFF. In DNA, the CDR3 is TGTGCCAGCAGCCTAACAGGGGGAGGGACTGAAGCTTTCTTT.

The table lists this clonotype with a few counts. The CDR3 sequence is CASSYSVGGLAKNIQYF. CDR3 DNA sequence: TGTGCCAGCAGTTACTCGGTTGGCGGATTAGCCAAAAACATTCAGTACTTC. The V gene is TRBV6-6, the J gene TRBJ2-4; D is unresolved. The CDR3 sequence is 17 residues long. Germline CDR1 reads MNHNY; CDR2 reads SVGAGI (reference sequence). The V and J ends lost 0 bases and 0 bases respectively, with 12 bases between them.

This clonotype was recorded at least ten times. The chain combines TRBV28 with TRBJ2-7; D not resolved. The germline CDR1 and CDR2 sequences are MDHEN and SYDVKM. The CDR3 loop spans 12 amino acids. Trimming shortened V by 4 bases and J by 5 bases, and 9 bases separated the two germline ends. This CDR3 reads CASSSAHDEQYV. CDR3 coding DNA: TGTGCCAGCAGTTCCGCCCACGACGAGCAGTACGTC.

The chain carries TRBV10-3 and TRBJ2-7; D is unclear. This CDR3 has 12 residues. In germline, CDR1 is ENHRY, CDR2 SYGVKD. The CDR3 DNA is TGTGCCATCAGTGAGACTTTAGGGCAGCTGCTTGTC. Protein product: CAISETLGQLLV.

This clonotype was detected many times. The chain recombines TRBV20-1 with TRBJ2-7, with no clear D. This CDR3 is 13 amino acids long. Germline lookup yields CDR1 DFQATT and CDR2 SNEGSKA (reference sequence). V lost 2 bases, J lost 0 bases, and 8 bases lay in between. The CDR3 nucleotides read TGCAGTGCTAGACGGCCGGTCTCCTACGAGCAGTACTTC. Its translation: CSARRPVSYEQYF.

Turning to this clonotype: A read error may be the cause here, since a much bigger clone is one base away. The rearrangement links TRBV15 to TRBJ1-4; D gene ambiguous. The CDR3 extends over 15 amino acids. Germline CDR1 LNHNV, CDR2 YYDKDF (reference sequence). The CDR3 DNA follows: TGTGTCACCAGCAGAGTAAAGGCAACTAATGAAAAACTGTTTTTT. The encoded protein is CVTSRVKATNEKLFF.

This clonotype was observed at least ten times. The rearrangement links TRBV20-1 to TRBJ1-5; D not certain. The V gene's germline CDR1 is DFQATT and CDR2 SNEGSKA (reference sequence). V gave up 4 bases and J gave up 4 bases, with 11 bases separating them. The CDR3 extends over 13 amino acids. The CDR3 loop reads CSAIQQPNQPQHF. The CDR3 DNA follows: TGCAGTGCTATACAACAGCCTAATCAGCCCCAGCATTTT.

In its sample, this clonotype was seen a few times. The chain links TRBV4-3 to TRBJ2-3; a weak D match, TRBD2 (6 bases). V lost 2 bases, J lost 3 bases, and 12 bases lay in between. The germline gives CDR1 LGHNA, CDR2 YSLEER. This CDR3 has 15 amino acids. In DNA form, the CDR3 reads TGCGCCAGCAGCCAAAACTTAGCGGTAACAGATACGCAGTATTTT. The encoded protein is CASSQNLAVTDTQYF.

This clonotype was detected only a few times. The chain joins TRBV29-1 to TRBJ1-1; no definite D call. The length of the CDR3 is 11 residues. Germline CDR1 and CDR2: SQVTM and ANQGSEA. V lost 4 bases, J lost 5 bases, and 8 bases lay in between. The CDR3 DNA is TGCAGCGTTGGGTCGGGGACTGAAGCTTTCTTT. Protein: CSVGSGTEAFF. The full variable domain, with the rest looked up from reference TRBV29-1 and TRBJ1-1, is SAVISQKPSRDICQRGTSLTIQCQVDSQVTMMFWYRQQPGQSLTLIATANQGSEATYESGFVIDKFPISRPNLTFSTLTVSNMSPEDSSIYLCSVGSGTEAFFGQGTRLTVV.

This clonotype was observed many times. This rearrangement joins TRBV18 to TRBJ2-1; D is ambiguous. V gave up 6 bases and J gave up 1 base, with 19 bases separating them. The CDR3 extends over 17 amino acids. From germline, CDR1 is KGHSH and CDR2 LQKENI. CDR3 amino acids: CASSSPPGALSYNEQFF. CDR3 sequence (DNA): TGTGCCAGCTCCTCTCCTCCCGGTGCATTATCCTACAATGAGCAGTTCTTC.